In this sample, the clone carrying this T cell receptor beta chain turned up once. Its antigen is unknown. This entry belongs to a study of cytomegalovirus exposure and HLA in healthy donors. General study findings and limits: The study flagged approximately 180 TCR beta chains as cytomegalovirus-associated. Sequencing likely caused a cluster of highly shared sequence variants.

V shed 6 bases and J shed 11 bases, with 16 bases lying between them. This CDR3 spans 13 amino acids. CDR1 and CDR2 (germline): MNHEY, SMNVEV (reference sequence). 13 Jbeta primers and 60 Vbeta primers were used for the PCR. Using immunoSEQ multiplex PCR, the repertoire was profiled, and TCRdb retains in-frame clones only, with some absent. Counted here are tens of thousands of clones, 62% occurring once; the ten biggest clones make up 3.5% to 4.5%. Sequencing was performed on PBMCs. V is TRBV27 and J is TRBJ1-4; D ambiguous. The origin of this receptor is a male donor in good health and CMV-seropositive. The CDR3 DNA sequence: TGTGCCAGCAGCATTGGACGGGGAGACAAACTGTTTTTT. This encodes CASSIGRGDKLFF.